This T cell receptor beta chain is drawn from a study of T cells expressing NK-cell markers. Across the whole study: Sequencing of TCR beta repertoires drew on sorted CD3+CD56+NKG2C+, CD3+CD56+NKG2C- and CD3+CD56-NKG2C+ T cells.

Germline CDR1 is SGHRS and CDR2 is YFSETQ. CDR3 length: 14 residues. Comments on this clonotype: Antigen specificity is unknown.

TCRdb reprocessed the 5' RACE reads and stores each CDR3 protein as one record, lacking DNA. There are some 140,000 distinct CDR3 sequences in the sample, with approximately 35% held by the top ten. Study observations and caveats: Dominant NKG2C+ clonotypes in five or six donors made up about 1.0-7.0% of CD8+ T cells.

The sequence was collected from a woman aged 45-60 years in good health. Specimen: blood T cells: a sorted CD56 or NKG2C T cell subset, CD4+ or CD8+ T cells, or bulk PBMC T cells (not recorded which). The rearrangement links TRBV5-1 to TRBJ2-1; lacking DNA, the TRBD2 call made by TCRdb goes unchecked. The chain's CDR3 is CASSFTSFGPEQFF.